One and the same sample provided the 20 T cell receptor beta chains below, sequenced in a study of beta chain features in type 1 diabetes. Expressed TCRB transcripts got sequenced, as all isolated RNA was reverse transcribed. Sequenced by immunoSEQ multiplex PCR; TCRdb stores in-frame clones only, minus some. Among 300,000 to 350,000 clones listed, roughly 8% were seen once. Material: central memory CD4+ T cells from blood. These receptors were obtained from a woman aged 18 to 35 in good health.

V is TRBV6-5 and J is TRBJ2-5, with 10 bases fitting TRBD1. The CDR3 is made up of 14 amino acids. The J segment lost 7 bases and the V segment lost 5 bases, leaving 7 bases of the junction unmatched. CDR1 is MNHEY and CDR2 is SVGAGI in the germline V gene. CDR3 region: CASSPDRGLGTQYF. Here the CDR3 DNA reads TGTGCCAGCAGTCCTGACAGGGGGCTTGGGACCCAGTACTTC.

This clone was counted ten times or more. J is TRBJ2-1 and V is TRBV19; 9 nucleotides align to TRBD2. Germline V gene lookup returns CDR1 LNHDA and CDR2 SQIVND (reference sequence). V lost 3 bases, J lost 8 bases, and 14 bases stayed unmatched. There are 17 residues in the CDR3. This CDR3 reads CASSMNLAGKARDEQFF. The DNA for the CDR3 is TGTGCCAGTAGTATGAATCTAGCGGGAAAAGCTCGCGATGAGCAGTTCTTC.

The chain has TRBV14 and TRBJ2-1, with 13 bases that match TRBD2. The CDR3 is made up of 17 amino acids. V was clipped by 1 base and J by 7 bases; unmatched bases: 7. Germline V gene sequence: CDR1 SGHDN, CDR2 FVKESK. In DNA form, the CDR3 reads TGTGCCAGCAGCCAAGTCCCCCAGACTAGCGGGAGGAATGAGCAGTTCTTC. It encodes CASSQVPQTSGRNEQFF.

CDR3 sequence (DNA): TGTGCCAGCAGTAGACAGTGGCGGCAGCCCCAGCATTTT. Its translation: CASSRQWRQPQHF. The chain recombines TRBV27 with TRBJ1-5, with a tentative D call TRBD1 (5 bases). V was pared by 5 bases and J by 7 bases, with 12 bases between. Germline V gives CDR1 MNHEY, CDR2 SMNVEV (reference sequence). The CDR3 spans 13 residues.

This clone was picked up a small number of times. In nucleotides, the CDR3 is TGTGCCAGCAGCTTAGGTGCCGGGGGTACGCAGTATTTT. Protein: CASSLGAGGTQYF. The J gene is TRBJ2-3, the V gene TRBV11-2; D may be TRBD2 (6 bases). This CDR3 has 13 residues. Per germline, CDR1 SGHAT and CDR2 FQNNGV. Trimming shortened V by 1 base and J by 8 bases, and 10 bases separated the two germline ends.

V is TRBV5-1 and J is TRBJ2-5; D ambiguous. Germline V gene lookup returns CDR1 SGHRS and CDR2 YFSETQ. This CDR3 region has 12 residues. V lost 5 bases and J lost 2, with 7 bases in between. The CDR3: CASRWNQETQYF. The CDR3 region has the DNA TGCGCCAGCAGGTGGAATCAAGAGACCCAGTACTTC.

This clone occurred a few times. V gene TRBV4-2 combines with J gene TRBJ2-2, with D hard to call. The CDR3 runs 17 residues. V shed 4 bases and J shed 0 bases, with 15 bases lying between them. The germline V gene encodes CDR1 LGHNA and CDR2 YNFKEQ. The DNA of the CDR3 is TGTGCCAGCAGCCCCCCGTCAGGAGTCTCGAACACCGGGGAGCTGTTTTTT. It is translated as CASSPPSGVSNTGELFF.

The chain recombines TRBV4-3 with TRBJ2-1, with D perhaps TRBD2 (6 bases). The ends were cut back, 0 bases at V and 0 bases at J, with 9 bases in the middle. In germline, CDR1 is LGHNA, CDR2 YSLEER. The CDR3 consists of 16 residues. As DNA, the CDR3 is TGCGCCAGCAGCCAAGATTGGGAGGCCTCCTACAATGAGCAGTTCTTC. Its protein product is CASSQDWEASYNEQFF.

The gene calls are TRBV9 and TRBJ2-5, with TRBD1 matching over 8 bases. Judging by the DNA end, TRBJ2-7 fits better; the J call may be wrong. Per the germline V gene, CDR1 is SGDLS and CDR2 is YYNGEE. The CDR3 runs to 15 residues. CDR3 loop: CASSERPDRAYEQYF. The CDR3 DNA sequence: TGTGCCAGCAGCGAGCGCCCGGACAGGGCCTACGAGCAGTACTTC.

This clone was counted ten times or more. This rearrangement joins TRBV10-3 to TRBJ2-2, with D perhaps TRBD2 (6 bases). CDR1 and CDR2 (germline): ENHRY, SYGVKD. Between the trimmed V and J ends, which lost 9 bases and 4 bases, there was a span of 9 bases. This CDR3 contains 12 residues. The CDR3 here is CAMGGSTGELFF. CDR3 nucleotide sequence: TGTGCCATGGGAGGTAGCACCGGGGAGCTGTTTTTT.

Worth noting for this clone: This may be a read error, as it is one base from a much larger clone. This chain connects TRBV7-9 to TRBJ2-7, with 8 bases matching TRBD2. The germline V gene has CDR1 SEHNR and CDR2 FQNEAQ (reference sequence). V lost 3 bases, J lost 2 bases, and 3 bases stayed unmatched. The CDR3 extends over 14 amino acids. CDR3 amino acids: CASSLMGLAYEQYF. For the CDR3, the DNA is TGTGCCAGCAGCTTGATGGGACTAGCCTACGAGCAGTACTTC.

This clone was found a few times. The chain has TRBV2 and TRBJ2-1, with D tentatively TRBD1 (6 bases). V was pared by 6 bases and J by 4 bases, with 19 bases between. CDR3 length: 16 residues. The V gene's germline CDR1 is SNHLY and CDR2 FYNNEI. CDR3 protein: CASRTGRGGVYNEQFF. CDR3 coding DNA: TGTGCCAGCAGGACAGGACGAGGTGGGGTTTACAATGAGCAGTTCTTC.

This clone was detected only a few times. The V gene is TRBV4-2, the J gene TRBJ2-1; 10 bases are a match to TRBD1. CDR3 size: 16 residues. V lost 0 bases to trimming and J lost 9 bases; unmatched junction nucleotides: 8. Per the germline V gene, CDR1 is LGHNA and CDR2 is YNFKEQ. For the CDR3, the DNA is TGTGCCAGCAGCCAAGATAGGACAGGGGGGGTTGGTGAGCAGTTCTTC. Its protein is CASSQDRTGGVGEQFF.

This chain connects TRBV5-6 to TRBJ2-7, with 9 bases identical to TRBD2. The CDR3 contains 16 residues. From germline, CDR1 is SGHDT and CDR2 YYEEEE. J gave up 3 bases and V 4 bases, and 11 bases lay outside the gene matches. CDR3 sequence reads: CASSRATSGRYYEQYF. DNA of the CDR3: TGTGCCAGCAGCCGGGCGACTAGCGGAAGATACTACGAGCAGTACTTC.

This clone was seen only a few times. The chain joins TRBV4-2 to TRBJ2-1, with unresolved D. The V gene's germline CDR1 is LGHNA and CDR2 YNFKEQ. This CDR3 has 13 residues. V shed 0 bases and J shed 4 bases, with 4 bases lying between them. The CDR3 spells CASSQERYNEQFF. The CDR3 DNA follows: TGTGCCAGCAGCCAAGAAAGATACAATGAGCAGTTCTTC.

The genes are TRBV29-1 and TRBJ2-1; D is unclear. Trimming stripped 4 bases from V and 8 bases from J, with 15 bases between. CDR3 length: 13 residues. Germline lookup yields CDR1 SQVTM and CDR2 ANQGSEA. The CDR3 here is CSVGVAGGYEQFF. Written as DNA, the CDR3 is TGCAGCGTTGGGGTTGCAGGTGGTTATGAGCAGTTCTTC.

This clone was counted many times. CDR3 sequence: CASSSTSGPTDTQYF. The CDR3 nucleotides read TGTGCCAGCAGCTCTACTAGCGGGCCCACGGATACGCAGTATTTT. The chain couples TRBV5-4 to TRBJ2-3; TRBD2 matches 9 bases. The trim removed 3 bases at V and 6 bases at J, leaving 8 bases unmatched. The CDR3 covers 15 residues. Germline CDR1 reads SGHNT; CDR2 reads YYREEE (reference sequence).

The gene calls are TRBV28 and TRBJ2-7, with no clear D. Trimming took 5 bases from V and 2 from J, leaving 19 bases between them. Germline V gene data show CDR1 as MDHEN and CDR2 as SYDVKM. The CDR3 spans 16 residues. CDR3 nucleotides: TGTGCCAGCAGTACGCGCCTCCGAGCTCGCCCCTACGAGCAGTACTTC. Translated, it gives CASSTRLRARPYEQYF.

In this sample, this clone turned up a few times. The CDR3 here is CASSLPSGRVNEQFF. DNA of the CDR3: TGTGCCAGTAGTCTCCCCAGCGGGAGGGTTAATGAGCAGTTCTTC. The chain recombines TRBV19 with TRBJ2-1, with TRBD2 matching 10 bases. The CDR3 is made up of 15 amino acids. Per germline, CDR1 LNHDA and CDR2 SQIVND (reference sequence). V shed 5 bases and J 7 bases; nucleotides not matched to a gene: 8.

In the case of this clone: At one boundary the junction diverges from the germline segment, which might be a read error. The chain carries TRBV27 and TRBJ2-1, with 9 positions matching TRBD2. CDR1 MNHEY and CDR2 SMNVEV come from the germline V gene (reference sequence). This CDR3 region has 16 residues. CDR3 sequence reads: CASSLVLAGSSNEQFF. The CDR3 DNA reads TGTGCCAGCAGTTTAGTTCTAGCGGGATCCTCCAATGAGCAGTTCTTC.